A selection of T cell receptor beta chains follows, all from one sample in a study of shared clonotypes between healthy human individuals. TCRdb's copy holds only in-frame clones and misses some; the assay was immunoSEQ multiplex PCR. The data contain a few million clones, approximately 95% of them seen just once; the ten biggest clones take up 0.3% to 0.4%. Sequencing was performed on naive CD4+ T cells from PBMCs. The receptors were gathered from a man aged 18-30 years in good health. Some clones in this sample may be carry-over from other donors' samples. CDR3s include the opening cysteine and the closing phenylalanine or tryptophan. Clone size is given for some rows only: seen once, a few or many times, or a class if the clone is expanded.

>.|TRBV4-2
CASSQGDRFLYNEQFF
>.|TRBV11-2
CASSHFQGALTGANVLTF
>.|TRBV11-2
CAGSLVDSVEQFF
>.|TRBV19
CASSIVGGPGTEAFF
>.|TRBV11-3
CASQDSAADTQYF
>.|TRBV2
CASSDLAGGTDTQYF
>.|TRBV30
CAWGQGDTGELFF
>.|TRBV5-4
CASSLGGDRDQPQHF
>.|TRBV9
CASSVKGSGSDEQYF
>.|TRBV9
CASSVALSGHTGELFF
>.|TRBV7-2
CASSPGQSYGYTF
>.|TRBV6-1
CASSEQQGAEQYF
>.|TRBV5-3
CARSLDRVREQYF
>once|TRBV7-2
CASSQLYEQYF
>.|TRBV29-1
CSVVDFIQETQYF
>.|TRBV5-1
CASSLEGDRGWQGGLQANYGYTF
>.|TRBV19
CASSIGQGYSETQYF
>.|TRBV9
CASSVGPDSTDTQYF
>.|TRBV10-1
CASSDGGAADTQYF
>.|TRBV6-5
CASRSRQEGRTEAFF
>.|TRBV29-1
CSVVRGITDTQYF
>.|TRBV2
CASTVAPTGYNEQFF
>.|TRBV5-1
CASRPGTVYSSNQPQHF